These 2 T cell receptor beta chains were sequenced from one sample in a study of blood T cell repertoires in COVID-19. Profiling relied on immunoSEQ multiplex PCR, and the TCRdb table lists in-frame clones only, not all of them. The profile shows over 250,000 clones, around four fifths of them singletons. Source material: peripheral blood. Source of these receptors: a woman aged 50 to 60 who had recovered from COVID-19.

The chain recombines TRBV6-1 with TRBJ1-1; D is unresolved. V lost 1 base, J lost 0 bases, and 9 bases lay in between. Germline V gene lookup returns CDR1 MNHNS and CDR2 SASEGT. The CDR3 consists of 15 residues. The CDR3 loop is CASSEGGHMNTEAFF. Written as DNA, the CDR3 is TGTGCCAGCAGTGAAGGAGGTCACATGAACACTGAAGCTTTCTTT.

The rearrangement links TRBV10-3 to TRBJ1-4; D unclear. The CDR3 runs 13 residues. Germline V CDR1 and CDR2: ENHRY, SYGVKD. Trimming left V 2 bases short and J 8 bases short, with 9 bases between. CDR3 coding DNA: TGTGCCATCAGTGAGCGGGGAGGCGAAAAACTGTTTTTT. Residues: CAISERGGEKLFF.